The 22 T cell receptor beta chains below were found in one sample sequenced in a study of PD-L1 blockade in urothelial cancer. Sequencing was performed with immunoSEQ multiplex PCR; in TCRdb, only in-frame clones are kept and a portion is missing. This table holds around 51,000 clones, 70% to 90% found once. The material sequenced was PBMCs, taken around atezolizumab (anti-PD-L1) treatment. These TCRs come from a man between 60 and 75 years old with urothelial cancer.

This chain links TRBV7-3 with TRBJ2-3; the D gene is possibly TRBD2 (6 bases). The CDR3 spans 14 residues. Germline-derived CDR1 and CDR2 are SGHTA and FQGTGA. The V gene lost 1 base and the J gene lost 4 bases, with 9 bases spanning the gap. CDR3 bases: TGTGCCAGCAGCTTAAGGGGGGATCCAGATACGCAGTATTTT. Its translation is CASSLRGDPDTQYF.

The V and J genes are TRBV5-6 and TRBJ2-7; D gene ambiguous. The V end lost 0 bases, the J end lost 0 bases, and 7 bases lay between the germline ends. The CDR3 consists of 14 residues. Per germline, CDR1 SGHDT and CDR2 YYEEEE. The CDR3 bases are TGTGCCAGCAGCTTGGGTATCTCCTCCTACGAGCAGTACTTC. This translates into CASSLGISSYEQYF.

The chain couples TRBV5-1 to TRBJ2-1; TRBD1 matches at 7 bases. V gave up 4 bases and J gave up 5 bases; unmatched junction bases: 12. The CDR3 has 16 residues. Germline assignment: CDR1 SGHRS and CDR2 YFSETQ. Written as DNA, the CDR3 is TGCGCCAGCAGCGACCTACAGGGGTCCAAACACAATGAGCAGTTCTTC. Its protein product is CASSDLQGSKHNEQFF.

This rearrangement joins TRBV7-9 to TRBJ2-3, with D maybe TRBD2 (5 bases). Germline values: CDR1 SEHNR, CDR2 FQNEAQ (reference sequence). V lost 1 base to trimming and J lost 4 bases, with 18 bases between them. The CDR3 has 17 amino acids. CDR3 amino acids: CASSLGGWGTGSDTQYF. CDR3 in DNA: TGTGCCAGCAGCTTAGGTGGTTGGGGTACGGGATCAGATACGCAGTATTTT.

This clone occurred once. This CDR3 reads CASSGPRQNQPQHF. In DNA form, the CDR3 reads TGTGCCAGCAGTGGTCCGAGACAAAATCAGCCCCAGCATTTT. The chain couples TRBV2 to TRBJ1-5; D not resolved. V lost 4 bases, J lost 4 bases, and 11 bases lay in between. Per the germline V gene, CDR1 is SNHLY and CDR2 is FYNNEI. The CDR3 contains 14 residues. The full variable domain, completed using reference TRBV2 and TRBJ1-5, is EPEVTQTPSHQVTQMGQEVILRCVPISNHLYFYWYRQILGQKVEFLVSFYNNEISEKSEIFDDQFSVERPDGSNFTLKIRSTKLEDSAMYFCASSGPRQNQPQHFGDGTRLSIL.

This chain links TRBV7-2 with TRBJ1-4; 8 nucleotides align to TRBD1. The CDR3 is made up of 18 amino acids. Germline V gene data show CDR1 as SGHTA and CDR2 as FQGNSA. The V and J ends lost 5 bases and 6 bases, in that order; junction bases with no gene match: 17. The CDR3 here is CASSKSGTGGGGDEKLFF. As DNA, the CDR3 is TGTGCCAGCAGCAAGAGTGGGACAGGTGGCGGGGGGGATGAAAAACTGTTTTTT. Based on the CDR3 plus reference TRBV7-2 and TRBJ1-4, the full variable domain is GAGVSQSPSNKVTEKGKDVELRCDPISGHTALYWYRQSLGQGLEFLIYFQGNSAPDKSGLPSDRFSAERTGGSVSTLTIQRTQQEDSAVYLCASSKSGTGGGGDEKLFFGSGTQLSVL.

This clone was seen a handful of times. The CDR3 DNA is TGTGCCAGCAGTGAAGACAATAGCGGGGGGTTCGAGACCCAGTACTTC. Its protein is CASSEDNSGGFETQYF. V is TRBV25-1 and J is TRBJ2-5; TRBD2 matches 10 bases. Losses at the gene ends were 2 bases for V and 5 bases for J; bases not matched to a gene: 8. Germline-derived CDR1 and CDR2 are MGHDK and SYGVNS. The CDR3 sequence is 16 residues long.

This clone was picked up a small number of times. V and J are TRBV6-5 and TRBJ2-7; no clear D. The germline gives CDR1 MNHEY, CDR2 SVGAGI. There are 13 residues in the CDR3. Trimming took off 4 bases at V and 4 bases at J, with 11 bases between the two ends. The CDR3 DNA is TGTGCCAGCAGTTCGGGTCAGTCTTACGAGCAGTACTTC. Translated: CASSSGQSYEQYF.

This clone was seen only once. V gene TRBV6-5 combines with J gene TRBJ2-7, with 7 bases fitting TRBD1. CDR1 and CDR2 from the germline V gene are MNHEY and SVGAGI. With 5 bases clipped from V and 4 bases from J, the junction kept 8 bases outside the gene matches. The CDR3 totals 14 residues. As DNA, the CDR3 is TGTGCCAGCAGTCAGAGACAGGGTTTATACGAGCAGTACTTC. This sequence encodes CASSQRQGLYEQYF.

The chain uses TRBV7-2 and TRBJ1-3; D call uncertain. CDR1 is SGHTA and CDR2 is FQGNSA in the germline V gene. Trimming cost V 6 bases and J 2 bases, with 8 bases left between them. The CDR3 contains 13 residues. CDR3 sequence (DNA): TGTGCCAGCAGTTCGGGTCCTGGAAACACCATATATTTT. This codes for CASSSGPGNTIYF.

This clone has a single count. The rearrangement joins TRBV7-9 to TRBJ2-2; 14 bases match TRBD2. The CDR3 totals 16 residues. The ends lost 5 bases at V and 4 bases at J; junction bases unmatched: 3. CDR1 is SEHNR and CDR2 is FQNEAQ in the germline V gene (reference sequence). Written as DNA, the CDR3 is TGTGCCAGCAGCCTTGGGACTAGCGGGAGCACCGGGGAGCTGTTTTTT. This translates into CASSLGTSGSTGELFF.

The J gene is TRBJ1-5, the V gene TRBV27, with no clear D. Trimming pared 2 bases from V and 6 bases from J, leaving 5 bases between. CDR3 size: 12 residues. Germline V CDR1 and CDR2: MNHEY, SMNVEV (reference sequence). The chain's CDR3 is CASSLAGQPQHF. CDR3 in DNA: TGTGCCAGCAGTTTAGCGGGTCAGCCCCAGCATTTT.

V usage is TRBV5-1 and J usage is TRBJ2-1; 9 nucleotides agree with TRBD1. The CDR3 consists of 15 residues. The V gene's germline CDR1 is SGHRS and CDR2 YFSETQ. With 3 bases clipped from V and 6 bases from J, the junction kept 7 bases outside the gene matches. The CDR3 reads CASSSRTGAFNEQFF. CDR3 coding DNA: TGCGCCAGCAGCTCCAGGACAGGGGCTTTCAATGAGCAGTTCTTC.

The chain joins TRBV6-1 to TRBJ1-1; the D is unclear. Per germline, CDR1 MNHNS and CDR2 SASEGT. CDR3 length: 14 residues. Trimming pared 6 bases from V and 0 bases from J, leaving 11 bases between. The CDR3 nucleotides are TGTGCCAGCAGCCCGGGAGGAGTGAACACTGAAGCTTTCTTT. Its translation is CASSPGGVNTEAFF.

The V call is TRBV2, the J call TRBJ2-2, with 8 positions matching TRBD2. CDR1 is SNHLY, CDR2 FYNNEI, per germline. The CDR3 sequence is 15 residues long. V trimming: 9 bases; J trimming: 4 bases; junction bases outside the gene matches: 10. This CDR3 reads CASCGGTPCTGELFF. The CDR3 nucleotides are TGTGCCAGTTGCGGGGGGACACCGTGCACCGGGGAGCTGTTTTTT.

The V call is TRBV5-1, the J call TRBJ2-1; TRBD2 matches 11 bases. Losses at the gene ends were 1 base for V and 3 bases for J; bases not matched to a gene: 6. This CDR3 spans 17 amino acids. CDR1 and CDR2 (germline): SGHRS, YFSETQ. The CDR3 DNA reads TGCGCCAGCAGCTTGTTTAGCGGGGGGGTTGGCTACAATGAGCAGTTCTTC. Protein product: CASSLFSGGVGYNEQFF.

The chain carries TRBV21-1 and TRBJ1-6; the DNA was not used to check the table's D call, TRBD1. TRBV21-1 is designated a pseudogene. The CDR3 is 14 residues long. The CDR3 region is CASRKQGYNSPLHF. CDR3 DNA sequence: TGTGCCAGCCGCAAACAGGGTTATAATTCACCCCTCCACTTT.

The chain uses TRBV2 and TRBJ2-2; 9 positions agree with TRBD1. This CDR3 region has 14 residues. V dropped 6 bases and J dropped 4; count of bases not matched to a gene: 3. Germline CDR1 reads SNHLY; CDR2 reads FYNNEI. The CDR3 region is CASSGQGSTGELFF. The CDR3 DNA reads as TGTGCCAGCAGCGGACAGGGGTCCACCGGGGAGCTGTTTTTT. Filled out from reference TRBV2 and TRBJ2-2, the complete variable domain reads EPEVTQTPSHQVTQMGQEVILRCVPISNHLYFYWYRQILGQKVEFLVSFYNNEISEKSEIFDDQFSVERPDGSNFTLKIRSTKLEDSAMYFCASSGQGSTGELFFGEGSRLTVL.

This sequence joins TRBV7-3 and TRBJ2-3; D not resolved. With 1 base removed from V and 5 bases from J, the gap between germline ends came to 7 bases. Germline V lookup: CDR1 SGHTA, CDR2 FQGTGA. CDR3 size: 13 residues. CDR3 in DNA: TGTGCCAGCAGCTTAAGTACCGGAGATACGCAGTATTTT. Translating it yields CASSLSTGDTQYF.

This chain uses TRBV27 with TRBJ2-3; 11 bases align to TRBD2. The length of the CDR3 is 14 residues. Germline V gene lookup returns CDR1 MNHEY and CDR2 SMNVEV (reference sequence). The J segment lost 6 bases and the V segment lost 5 bases, leaving 4 bases of the junction unmatched. Here the CDR3 reads CASSPSGRIDTQYF. CDR3 DNA sequence: TGTGCCAGCAGTCCTAGCGGGAGGATCGATACGCAGTATTTT.

CDR3 nucleotide sequence: TGCGCCAGCAGCCCTCAAAGAGGTGGTGAGCAGTTCTTC. It yields the protein CASSPQRGGEQFF. This chain links TRBV5-1 with TRBJ2-1, with D unresolved. CDR3 length: 13 amino acids. V dropped 4 bases and J dropped 9 bases, with 14 bases sitting between them. Germline CDR1 reads SGHRS; CDR2 reads YFSETQ.

The chain links TRBV4-1 to TRBJ1-1; TRBD1 matches at 7 bases. Losses at the gene ends were 0 bases for V and 0 bases for J; bases not matched to a gene: 16. Germline lookup yields CDR1 MGHRA and CDR2 YSYEKL. The CDR3 has 20 residues. DNA of the CDR3: TGCGCCAGCAGCCAAGATGGAGCCATAGGTACAGGGGCGCTGAACACTGAAGCTTTCTTT. Its translation is CASSQDGAIGTGALNTEAFF.